This TCR beta chain was found in a study of CD8+ T cells in alopecia areata. Study-level results: The treated group had a single nonresponder, limiting CD8+ expansion-response conclusions.

Treatment specified: oral pan-JAK inhibitor, 5-10 mg twice daily. Those with alopecia areata gave lesional scalp punch biopsies and peripheral blood. RNA was extracted and reverse transcribed into cDNA as the sequencing template. Data came from immunoSEQ multiplex PCR; TCRdb stores just in-frame clones and leaves some out. Of roughly 200,000 clones detected, roughly 53% appear once; the ten largest clones hold under 14%. Regarding this clone: What it binds is not known.

The germline V and J ends were trimmed by 3 bases and 0 bases, with 9 bases remaining between them. Per germline, CDR1 MNHEY and CDR2 SMNVEV (reference sequence). The CDR3 totals 16 residues. The source of this sequence is a human donor with alopecia areata. Here the sequenced sample was CD8+ T cells sorted from blood, taken at week 24, from a patient treated with tofacitinib. The V gene is TRBV27, the J gene TRBJ2-6; no clear D. CDR3 in amino acids: CASSLAGSSGANVLTF. CDR3 DNA: TGTGCCAGCAGTTTGGCAGGTAGCTCTGGGGCCAACGTCCTGACTTTC.